This T cell receptor beta chain was sequenced during a study of human thymus T cells. Study-wide results and limits: Usage of V and J genes appeared biased in thymic and blood repertoires.

Using immunoSEQ multiplex PCR, the repertoire was profiled, and TCRdb retains in-frame clones only, with some absent. Among about 60,000 clones listed, nearly 95% were seen once. The germline V gene has CDR1 SGHKS and CDR2 YYEKEE (reference sequence). The CDR3 is made up of 13 amino acids. Blood DNA came from all available leukocytes, not a fixed cell number. With regard to this clone: Its antigen is unidentified. The junction shows a germline mismatch at one end, possibly a read error.

The TCR was taken from a boy under two years old with a congenital heart defect but otherwise immunologically healthy. The sequencing sample was made of blood. The J gene is TRBJ2-5, the V gene TRBV5-5; no reliable D call. Written as DNA, the CDR3 is TGTGCCAGCAGTTTGGCCCAACTGGAGACCCAGTACTTC. Its protein product is CASSLAQLETQYF.